This T cell receptor beta chain was observed in a study of PD-L1 blockade in urothelial cancer. Germline V gives CDR1 MNHNS, CDR2 SASEGT. V shed 0 bases and J shed 5 bases, with 11 bases lying between them. The CDR3 extends over 15 amino acids. TCRdb's table, derived via immunoSEQ multiplex PCR, lists solely in-frame clones and lacks some. Here the sample spans about 74,000 clones, 80% to 90% being singletons. This chain uses TRBV6-1 with TRBJ1-5, with D perhaps matching TRBD1 (5 bases). The receptor was isolated from a man aged 65 to 79 with urothelial cancer. The sample was PBMCs, taken around atezolizumab (anti-PD-L1) treatment. The CDR3 region has the DNA TGTGCCAGCAGTGAAGCGGGGACTTTCCATCAGCCCCAGCATTTT. It translates to CASSEAGTFHQPQHF.